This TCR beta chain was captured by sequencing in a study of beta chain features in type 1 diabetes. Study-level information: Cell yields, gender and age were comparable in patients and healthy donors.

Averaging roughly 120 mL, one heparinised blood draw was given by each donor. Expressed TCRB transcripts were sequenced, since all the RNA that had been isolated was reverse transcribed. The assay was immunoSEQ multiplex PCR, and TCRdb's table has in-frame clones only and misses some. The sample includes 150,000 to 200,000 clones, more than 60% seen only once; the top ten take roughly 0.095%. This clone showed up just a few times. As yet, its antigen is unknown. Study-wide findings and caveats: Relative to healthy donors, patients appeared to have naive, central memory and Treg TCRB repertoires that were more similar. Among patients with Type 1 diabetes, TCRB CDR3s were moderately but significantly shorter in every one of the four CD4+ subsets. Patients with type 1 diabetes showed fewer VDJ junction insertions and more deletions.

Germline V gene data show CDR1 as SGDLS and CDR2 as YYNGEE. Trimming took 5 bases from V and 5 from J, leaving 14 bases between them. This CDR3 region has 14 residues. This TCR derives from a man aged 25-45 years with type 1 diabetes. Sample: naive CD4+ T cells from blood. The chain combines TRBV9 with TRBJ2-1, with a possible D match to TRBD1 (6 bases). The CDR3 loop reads CASSTQDSNNEQFF. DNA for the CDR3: TGTGCCAGCAGTACCCAGGACAGTAACAATGAGCAGTTCTTC.